The following is a T cell receptor (beta chain) sequence with its context. Germline assignment: CDR1 MNHEY and CDR2 SVGAGI. The CDR3 runs 13 residues. V trimming: 6 bases; J trimming: 4 bases; junction bases outside the gene matches: 5. This entry comes from a study of cytomegalovirus exposure and HLA in healthy donors. The PCR used 60 Vbeta and 13 Jbeta primers. Clones were read by immunoSEQ multiplex PCR, and TCRdb kept only the in-frame ones, dropping some. The sample has 310,000 or so clones; roughly 90% are singletons. The sequence came from a young woman in good health and CMV-seronegative. The chain recombines TRBV6-5 with TRBJ2-5; TRBD1 matches 7 bases. Sequencing used PBMCs. The CDR3 DNA follows: TGTGCCAGCAGAAAGGGGGCCCCAGAGACCCAGTACTTC. It encodes CASRKGAPETQYF.